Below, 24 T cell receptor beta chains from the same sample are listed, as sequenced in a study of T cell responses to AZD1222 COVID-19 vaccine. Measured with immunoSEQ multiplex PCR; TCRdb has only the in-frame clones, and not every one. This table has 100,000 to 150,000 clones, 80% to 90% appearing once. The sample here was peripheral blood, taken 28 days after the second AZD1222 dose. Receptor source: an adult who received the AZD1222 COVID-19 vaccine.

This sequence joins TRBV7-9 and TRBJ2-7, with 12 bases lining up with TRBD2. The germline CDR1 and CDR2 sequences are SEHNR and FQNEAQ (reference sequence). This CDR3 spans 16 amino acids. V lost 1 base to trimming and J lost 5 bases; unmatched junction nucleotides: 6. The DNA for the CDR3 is TGTGCCAGCAGCTTAGGGCTAGCGGGAGGGCCCCACGAGCAGTACTTC. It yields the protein CASSLGLAGGPHEQYF.

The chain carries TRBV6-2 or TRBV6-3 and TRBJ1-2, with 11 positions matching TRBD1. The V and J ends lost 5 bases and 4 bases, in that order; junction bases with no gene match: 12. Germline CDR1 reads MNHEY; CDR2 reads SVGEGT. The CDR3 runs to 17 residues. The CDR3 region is CASSDPTGTGGFYGYTF. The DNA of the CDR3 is TGTGCCAGCAGTGACCCGACCGGGACAGGGGGGTTCTATGGCTACACCTTC.

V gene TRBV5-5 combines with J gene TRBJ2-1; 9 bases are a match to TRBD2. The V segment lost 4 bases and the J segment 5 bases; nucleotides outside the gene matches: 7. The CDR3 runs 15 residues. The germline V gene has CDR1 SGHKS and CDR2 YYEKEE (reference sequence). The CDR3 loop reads CASSNSGGANNEQFF. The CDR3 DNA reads TGTGCCAGCAGCAATAGCGGGGGAGCTAACAATGAGCAGTTCTTC. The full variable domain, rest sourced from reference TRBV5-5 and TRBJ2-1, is DAGVTQSPTHLIKTRGQQVTLRCSPISGHKSVSWYQQVLGQGPQFIFQYYEKEERGRGNFPDRFSARQFPNYSSELNVNALLLGDSALYLCASSNSGGANNEQFFGPGTRLTVL.

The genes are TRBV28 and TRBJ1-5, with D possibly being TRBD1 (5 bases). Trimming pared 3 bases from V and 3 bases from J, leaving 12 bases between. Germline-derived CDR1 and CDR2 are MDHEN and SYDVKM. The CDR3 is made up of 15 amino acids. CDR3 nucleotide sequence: TGTGCCAGCAGTTTTCCAGGGCAGTTCAATCAGCCCCAGCATTTT. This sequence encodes CASSFPGQFNQPQHF.

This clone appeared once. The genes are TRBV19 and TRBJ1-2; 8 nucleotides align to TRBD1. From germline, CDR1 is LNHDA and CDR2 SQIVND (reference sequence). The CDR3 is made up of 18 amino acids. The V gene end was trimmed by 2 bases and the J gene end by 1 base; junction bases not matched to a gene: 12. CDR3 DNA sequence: TGTGCCAGTAGTATAACTACCGGGACAGGTAGTCTTAACTATGGCTACACCTTC. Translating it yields CASSITTGTGSLNYGYTF.

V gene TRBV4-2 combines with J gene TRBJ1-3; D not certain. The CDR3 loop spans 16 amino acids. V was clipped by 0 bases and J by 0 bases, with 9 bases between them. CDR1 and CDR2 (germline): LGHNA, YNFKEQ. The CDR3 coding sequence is TGTGCCAGCAGCCAAGATTTCCTGGACTCTGGAAACACCATATATTTT. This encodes CASSQDFLDSGNTIYF.

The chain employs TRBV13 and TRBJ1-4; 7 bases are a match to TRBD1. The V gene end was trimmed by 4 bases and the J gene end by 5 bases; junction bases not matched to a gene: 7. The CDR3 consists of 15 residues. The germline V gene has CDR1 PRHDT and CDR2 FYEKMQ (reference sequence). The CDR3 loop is CASSWTGQLNEKLFF. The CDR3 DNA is TGTGCCAGCAGCTGGACGGGACAGCTCAATGAAAAACTGTTTTTT.

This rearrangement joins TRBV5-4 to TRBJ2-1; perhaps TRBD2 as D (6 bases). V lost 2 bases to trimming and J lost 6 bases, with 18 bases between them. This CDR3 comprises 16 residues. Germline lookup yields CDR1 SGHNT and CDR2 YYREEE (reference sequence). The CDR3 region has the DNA TGTGCCAGCAGCTTAATGACTAGTCGAGGGTTCAATGAGCAGTTCTTC. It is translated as CASSLMTSRGFNEQFF.

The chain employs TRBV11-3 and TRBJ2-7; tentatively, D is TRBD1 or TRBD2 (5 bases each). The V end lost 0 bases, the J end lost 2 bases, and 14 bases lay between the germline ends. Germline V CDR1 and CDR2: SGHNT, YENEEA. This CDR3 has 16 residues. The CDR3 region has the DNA TGTGCCAGCAGCTTAGATCGGTTGGGGGAACCCTACGAGCAGTACTTC. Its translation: CASSLDRLGEPYEQYF.

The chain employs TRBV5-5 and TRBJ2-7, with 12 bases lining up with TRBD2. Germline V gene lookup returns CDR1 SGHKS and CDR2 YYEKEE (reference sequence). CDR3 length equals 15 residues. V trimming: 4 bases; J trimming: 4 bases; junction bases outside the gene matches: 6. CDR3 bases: TGTGCCAGCAGCATCGGACTAGCGGGGAATTACGAGCAGTACTTC. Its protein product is CASSIGLAGNYEQYF. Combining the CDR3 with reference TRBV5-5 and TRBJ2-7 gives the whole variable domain DAGVTQSPTHLIKTRGQQVTLRCSPISGHKSVSWYQQVLGQGPQFIFQYYEKEERGRGNFPDRFSARQFPNYSSELNVNALLLGDSALYLCASSIGLAGNYEQYFGPGTRLTVT.

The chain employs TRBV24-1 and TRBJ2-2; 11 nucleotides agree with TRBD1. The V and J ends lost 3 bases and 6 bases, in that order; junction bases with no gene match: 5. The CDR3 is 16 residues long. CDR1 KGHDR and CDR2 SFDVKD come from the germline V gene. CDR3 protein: CATSDPGQGAAGELFF. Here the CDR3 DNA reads TGTGCCACCAGTGATCCCGGACAGGGGGCGGCCGGGGAGCTGTTTTTT.

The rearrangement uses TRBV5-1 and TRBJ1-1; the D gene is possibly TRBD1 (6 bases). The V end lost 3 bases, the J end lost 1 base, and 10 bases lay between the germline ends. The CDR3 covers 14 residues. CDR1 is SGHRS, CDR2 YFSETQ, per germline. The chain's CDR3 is CASSSQGQNTEAFF. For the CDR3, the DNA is TGCGCCAGCAGCTCCCAGGGACAGAACACTGAAGCTTTCTTT.

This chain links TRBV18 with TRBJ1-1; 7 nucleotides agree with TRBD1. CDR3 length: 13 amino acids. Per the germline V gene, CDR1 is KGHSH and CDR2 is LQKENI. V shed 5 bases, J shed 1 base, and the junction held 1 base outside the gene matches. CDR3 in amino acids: CASSNRGNTEAFF. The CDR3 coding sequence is TGTGCCAGCTCAAACAGGGGGAACACTGAAGCTTTCTTT.

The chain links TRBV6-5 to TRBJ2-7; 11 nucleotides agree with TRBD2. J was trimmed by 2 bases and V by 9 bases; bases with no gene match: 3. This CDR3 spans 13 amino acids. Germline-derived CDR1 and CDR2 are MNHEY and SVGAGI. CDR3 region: CASIAGGTYEQYF. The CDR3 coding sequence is TGTGCCAGTATAGCGGGAGGGACCTACGAGCAGTACTTC.

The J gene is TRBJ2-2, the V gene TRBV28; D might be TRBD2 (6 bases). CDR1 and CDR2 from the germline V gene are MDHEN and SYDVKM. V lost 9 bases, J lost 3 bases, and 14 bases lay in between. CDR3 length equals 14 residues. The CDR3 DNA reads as TGTGCCAGTTCAGGGACTGACTACACCGGGGAGCTGTTTTTT. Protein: CASSGTDYTGELFF. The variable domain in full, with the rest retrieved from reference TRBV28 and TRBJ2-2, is DVKVTQSSRYLVKRTGEKVFLECVQDMDHENMFWYRQDPGLGLRLIYFSYDVKMKEKGDIPEGYSVSREKKERFSLILESASTNQTSMYLCASSGTDYTGELFFGEGSRLTVL.

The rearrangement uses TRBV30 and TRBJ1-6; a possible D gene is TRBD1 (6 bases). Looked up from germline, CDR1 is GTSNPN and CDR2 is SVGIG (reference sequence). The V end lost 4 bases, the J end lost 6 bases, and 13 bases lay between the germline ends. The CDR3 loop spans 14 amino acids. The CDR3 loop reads CAWKIGQSNSPLHF. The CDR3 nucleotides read TGTGCCTGGAAAATCGGACAGTCTAATTCACCCCTCCACTTT.

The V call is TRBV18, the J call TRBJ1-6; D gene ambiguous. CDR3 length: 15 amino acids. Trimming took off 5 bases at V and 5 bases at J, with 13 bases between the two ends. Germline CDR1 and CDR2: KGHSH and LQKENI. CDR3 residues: CASSGRQDHNSPLHF. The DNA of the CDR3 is TGTGCCAGCTCAGGCCGACAAGACCATAATTCACCCCTCCACTTT.

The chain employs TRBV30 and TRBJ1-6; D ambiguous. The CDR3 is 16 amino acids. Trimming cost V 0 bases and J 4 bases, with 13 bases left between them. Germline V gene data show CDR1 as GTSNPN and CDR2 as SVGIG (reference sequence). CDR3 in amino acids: CAWSVEAGTYNSPLHF. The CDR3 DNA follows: TGTGCCTGGAGTGTGGAGGCCGGAACATATAATTCACCCCTCCACTTT. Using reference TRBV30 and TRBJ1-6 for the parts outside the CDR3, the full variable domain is SQTIHQWPATLVQPVGSPLSLECTVEGTSNPNLYWYRQAAGRGLQLLFYSVGIGQISSEVPQNLSASRPQDRQFILSSKKLLLSDSGFYLCAWSVEAGTYNSPLHFGNGTRLTVT.

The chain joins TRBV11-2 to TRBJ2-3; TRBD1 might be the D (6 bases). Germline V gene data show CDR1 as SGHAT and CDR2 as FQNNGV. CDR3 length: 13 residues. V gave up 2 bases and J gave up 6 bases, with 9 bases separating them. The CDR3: CASSLRGHDTQYF. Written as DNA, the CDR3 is TGTGCCAGCAGCTTACGGGGACATGATACGCAGTATTTT. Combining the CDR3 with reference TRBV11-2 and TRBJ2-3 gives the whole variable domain EAGVAQSPRYKIIEKRQSVAFWCNPISGHATLYWYQQILGQGPKLLIQFQNNGVVDDSQLPKDRFSAERLKGVDSTLKIQPAKLEDSAVYLCASSLRGHDTQYFGPGTRLTVL.

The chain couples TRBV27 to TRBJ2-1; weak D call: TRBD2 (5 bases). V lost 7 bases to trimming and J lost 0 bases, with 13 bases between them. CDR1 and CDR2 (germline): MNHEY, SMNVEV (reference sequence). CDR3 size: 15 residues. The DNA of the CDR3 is TGTGCCAGCAAGGAGGAGACGGGCTCCTACAATGAGCAGTTCTTC. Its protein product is CASKEETGSYNEQFF.

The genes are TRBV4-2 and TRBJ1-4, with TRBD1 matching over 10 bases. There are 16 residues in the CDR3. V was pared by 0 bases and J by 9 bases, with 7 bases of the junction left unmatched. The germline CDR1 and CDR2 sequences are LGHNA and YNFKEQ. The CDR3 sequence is CASSQEGGTGDKKLFF. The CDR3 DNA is TGTGCCAGCAGCCAAGAAGGGGGGACAGGGGATAAAAAACTGTTTTTT.

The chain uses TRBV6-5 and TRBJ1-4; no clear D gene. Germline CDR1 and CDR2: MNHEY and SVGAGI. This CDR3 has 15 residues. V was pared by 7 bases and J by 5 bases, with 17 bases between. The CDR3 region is CASTSEGLGNEKLFF. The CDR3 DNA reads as TGTGCCAGCACCTCAGAGGGTTTGGGAAATGAAAAACTGTTTTTT.

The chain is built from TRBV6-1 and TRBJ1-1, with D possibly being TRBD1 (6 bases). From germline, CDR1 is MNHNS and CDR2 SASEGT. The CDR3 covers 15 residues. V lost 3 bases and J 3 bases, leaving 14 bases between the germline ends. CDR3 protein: CASSDPARGYTEAFF. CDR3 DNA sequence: TGTGCCAGCAGTGACCCAGCCAGGGGTTACACTGAAGCTTTCTTT.

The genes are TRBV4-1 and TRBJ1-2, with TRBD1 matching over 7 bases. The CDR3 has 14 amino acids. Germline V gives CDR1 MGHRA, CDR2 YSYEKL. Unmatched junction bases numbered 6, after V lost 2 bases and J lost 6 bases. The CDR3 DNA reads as TGCGCCAGCAGCCAATTGTATACAGGGGATGGCTACACCTTC. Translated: CASSQLYTGDGYTF.